The 20 T cell receptor beta chains in this list originate from one sample, sequenced in a study of shared clonotypes between healthy human individuals. Here immunoSEQ multiplex PCR was the method, and the copy in TCRdb shows in-frame clones only, minus some. Of a few million clones listed, roughly 93% are singletons. Sequenced: naive CD4+ T cells from PBMCs. Subset in this sample: CD45RA+ positively selected. The receptors originated from a man younger than 35 in good health. Some clones in this sample may be carry-over from other donors' samples.

The chain is built from TRBV28 and TRBJ2-7; no clear D. The CDR3 consists of 14 residues. Looked up from germline, CDR1 is MDHEN and CDR2 is SYDVKM. V lost 1 base to trimming and J lost 7 bases, with 14 bases between them. DNA of the CDR3: TGTGCCAGCAGTTTATTTACCGAGGCACGGGAGCAGTACTTC. This translates into CASSLFTEAREQYF.

This clone was detected only once. The chain carries TRBV28 and TRBJ1-4, with 10 bases matching TRBD1. Germline-derived CDR1 and CDR2 are MDHEN and SYDVKM. J was trimmed by 8 bases and V by 6 bases; bases with no gene match: 9. The CDR3 is made up of 15 amino acids. The CDR3 DNA reads TGTGCCAGCAGCCCACGACAGGGGGCAGACGAAAAACTGTTTTTT. This sequence encodes CASSPRQGADEKLFF.

This sequence joins TRBV2 and TRBJ2-1; 7 bases line up with TRBD2. The germline CDR1 and CDR2 sequences are SNHLY and FYNNEI. V dropped 6 bases and J dropped 0; count of bases not matched to a gene: 2. The CDR3 has 14 residues. The CDR3 DNA sequence: TGTGCCAGCAGAGAGCGGGGCTCCTACAATGAGCAGTTCTTC. Translating gives CASRERGSYNEQFF.

The chain uses TRBV6-6 and TRBJ1-4, with D tentatively TRBD1 (5 bases). The germline gives CDR1 MNHNY, CDR2 SVGAGI (reference sequence). This CDR3 is built from 15 residues. V was shortened by 6 bases and J by 2 bases, with 13 bases between the two germline ends. CDR3 in DNA: TGTGCCAGCAGCCGGGACGTTCGTACTAATGAAAAACTGTTTTTT. Translated: CASSRDVRTNEKLFF.

The V gene is TRBV7-9, the J gene TRBJ1-2; D gene ambiguous. V was cut by 1 base and J by 7 bases, with 7 bases left in between. Germline CDR1 SEHNR, CDR2 FQNEAQ (reference sequence). This CDR3 has 12 residues. The CDR3 coding sequence is TGTGCCAGCAGCTTAGTTATTTCTGGCTACACCTTC. It yields the protein CASSLVISGYTF.

This chain connects TRBV19 to TRBJ2-1; TRBD2 aligns across 8 bases. Germline V gives CDR1 LNHDA, CDR2 SQIVND (reference sequence). Trimming cost V 5 bases and J 7 bases; bases outside gene matches: 10. CDR3 length: 15 residues. CDR3: CASSVTSGRWNEQFF. Written as DNA, the CDR3 is TGTGCCAGTAGTGTTACTAGCGGCAGGTGGAATGAGCAGTTCTTC.

The chain recombines TRBV30 with TRBJ2-1; possible D gene TRBD1, 5 bases. Germline CDR1 is GTSNPN and CDR2 is SVGIG (reference sequence). Trimming cost V 4 bases and J 8 bases, with 21 bases left between them. The CDR3 runs to 15 residues. The CDR3 DNA reads TGTGCCTGGATAGGGGCCGATACCCCCTCGGATGAGCAGTTCTTC. Protein: CAWIGADTPSDEQFF.

The J gene is TRBJ1-1, the V gene TRBV19; D unclear. The ends were cut back, 6 bases at V and 2 bases at J, with 4 bases in the middle. The CDR3 totals 11 residues. The V gene's germline CDR1 is LNHDA and CDR2 SQIVND (reference sequence). CDR3 coding DNA: TGTGCCAGTAGACTAAACACTGAAGCTTTCTTT. It specifies CASRLNTEAFF.

Regarding this clone: In the same sample, other DNA sequences code for this CDR3. V and J are TRBV20-1 and TRBJ1-1; unclear D gene. Looked up from germline, CDR1 is DFQATT and CDR2 is SNEGSKA (reference sequence). The CDR3 contains 11 residues. With 3 bases removed from V and 5 bases from J, the gap between germline ends came to 7 bases. The DNA of the CDR3 is TGCAGTGCTAGTCCTAGAACTGAAGCTTTCTTT. It translates to CSASPRTEAFF.

This chain uses TRBV30 with TRBJ2-1, with 9 bases that match TRBD2. The V segment lost 4 bases and the J segment 10 bases; nucleotides outside the gene matches: 2. Germline CDR1 and CDR2: GTSNPN and SVGIG (reference sequence). The CDR3 has 11 amino acids. The CDR3 spells CAWIAGVEQFF. CDR3 nucleotide sequence: TGTGCCTGGATAGCGGGAGTCGAGCAGTTCTTC.

The chain uses TRBV6-5 and TRBJ1-2; 7 nucleotides line up with TRBD1. The CDR3 length is 14 residues. The germline V gene encodes CDR1 MNHEY and CDR2 SVGAGI. The V gene end was trimmed by 5 bases and the J gene end by 4 bases; junction bases not matched to a gene: 7. The CDR3 spells CASSDGQVSYGYTF. CDR3 in DNA: TGTGCCAGCAGTGACGGACAGGTTTCCTATGGCTACACCTTC.

The rearrangement uses TRBV28 and TRBJ1-4; D uncertain. The V gene lost 2 bases and the J gene lost 8 bases, with 18 bases spanning the gap. The CDR3 consists of 16 residues. CDR1 is MDHEN and CDR2 is SYDVKM in the germline V gene. This CDR3 reads CASSLGLRKVREKLFF. CDR3 sequence (DNA): TGTGCCAGCAGTTTAGGGTTGCGAAAGGTACGCGAAAAACTGTTTTTT. Looking up the rest from reference TRBV28 and TRBJ1-4 gives the full variable domain: DVKVTQSSRYLVKRTGEKVFLECVQDMDHENMFWYRQDPGLGLRLIYFSYDVKMKEKGDIPEGYSVSREKKERFSLILESASTNQTSMYLCASSLGLRKVREKLFFGSGTQLSVL.

V and J are TRBV6-5 and TRBJ1-1; maybe TRBD1 (6 bases). V lost 11 bases and J 5 bases, leaving 12 bases between the germline ends. This CDR3 comprises 11 residues. Germline V gene data show CDR1 as MNHEY and CDR2 as SVGAGI. The DNA for the CDR3 is TGTGCCGGGGGCAGGGGTACTGAAGCTTTCTTT. This sequence encodes CAGGRGTEAFF.

The chain combines TRBV12-5 with TRBJ1-1, with unresolved D. This CDR3 is 13 amino acids long. Looked up from germline, CDR1 is LGHNT and CDR2 is FRNRAP. Trimming stripped 1 base from V and 1 base from J, with 4 bases between. The CDR3 sequence is CASGLGSNTEAFF. The CDR3 region has the DNA TGTGCTAGTGGTTTGGGCTCGAACACTGAAGCTTTCTTT.

The rearrangement uses TRBV6-5 and TRBJ2-1, with TRBD2 matching over 12 bases. The V segment lost 6 bases and the J segment 6 bases; nucleotides outside the gene matches: 6. Germline CDR1 and CDR2: MNHEY and SVGAGI. This CDR3 is 15 amino acids long. In DNA, the CDR3 is TGTGCCAGCAGACGACTAGCGGGAGATGCCAATGAGCAGTTCTTC. Translating it yields CASRRLAGDANEQFF.

The V call is TRBV7-8, the J call TRBJ2-3; D perhaps matches TRBD2 (5 bases). Germline CDR1 is SGHVS and CDR2 is FQNEAQ. V was clipped by 3 bases and J by 7 bases, with 11 bases between them. The CDR3 is 13 residues long. CDR3 coding DNA: TGTGCCAGCAGCTTTGGCCGGAGGAATACGCAGTATTTT. Residues: CASSFGRRNTQYF. The whole variable domain, filled in from reference TRBV7-8 and TRBJ2-3, reads GAGVSQSPRYKVAKRGQDVALRCDPISGHVSLFWYQQALGQGPEFLTYFQNEAQLDKSGLPSDRFFAERPEGSVSTLKIQRTQQEDSAVYLCASSFGRRNTQYFGPGTRLTVL.

The chain carries TRBV28 and TRBJ1-1; 8 bases map to TRBD1. Germline CDR1 is MDHEN and CDR2 is SYDVKM. The V gene end was trimmed by 6 bases and the J gene end by 2 bases; junction bases not matched to a gene: 11. CDR3 length: 16 residues. CDR3 nucleotides: TGTGCCAGCAGCTTCAACGCCAGGGGGCCCAACACTGAAGCTTTCTTT. It codes for CASSFNARGPNTEAFF.

The chain carries TRBV30 and TRBJ2-1, with 13 bases identical to TRBD2. With V trimmed by 4 bases and J by 8 bases, 5 bases remained unmatched. CDR1 and CDR2 (germline): GTSNPN, SVGIG (reference sequence). This CDR3 is 14 amino acids long. The CDR3 region is CAWTTSGRGDEQFF. For the CDR3, the DNA is TGTGCCTGGACCACTAGCGGGAGGGGGGATGAGCAGTTCTTC.

The chain is built from TRBV19 and TRBJ1-5; D uncertain. The CDR3 runs 15 residues. The germline V and J ends were trimmed by 3 bases and 1 base, with 10 bases remaining between them. Germline CDR1 LNHDA, CDR2 SQIVND (reference sequence). The CDR3 protein is CASSIGAGSNQPQHF. In DNA form, the CDR3 reads TGTGCCAGTAGTATTGGAGCCGGGAGCAATCAGCCCCAGCATTTT.

The CDR3 DNA reads as TGTGCCAGCAGTTGGGGTAGCGCCCTCAGGGAGCAGTTCTTC. This gives the protein CASSWGSALREQFF. The genes are TRBV6-6 and TRBJ2-1, with TRBD2 as a possible D gene (5 bases). V was pared by 4 bases and J by 10 bases, with 17 bases between. This CDR3 has 14 residues. The germline CDR1 and CDR2 sequences are MNHNY and SVGAGI (reference sequence).